These 19 T cell receptor beta chains originate from one sample sequenced in a study of CD8+CD57+ T cells in acquired aplastic anemia. The template for TCR beta VDJ and CDR3 sequence profiling was genomic DNA. TCRdb re-derived calls from the reads in MiXCR, one entry per CDR3 protein. The sample lists 200,000 or so distinct CDR3 sequences; roughly 50% were seen once. Whoever was chosen for sequencing had shown CD8+CD57+ cell expansion by flow cytometry. Sequencing was done on a sample of sorted CD4+, CD8+, or CD8+CD57+ T cells (not recorded which) from PBMCs. Receptors originate from a human donor with aplastic anemia.

This chain links TRBV29-1 with TRBJ2-2, with a weak D call TRBD2 (5 bases). Trimming cost V 3 bases and J 4 bases, with 12 bases left between them. The CDR3 consists of 14 residues. CDR1 and CDR2 from the germline V gene are SQVTM and ANQGSEA. In DNA form, the CDR3 reads TGCAGCGTTGATGGCGGGCGCGGCACCGGGGAGCTGTTTTTT. Protein: CSVDGGRGTGELFF.

This clonotype has a count of ten or more. This chain connects TRBV5-8 to TRBJ1-4; tentative D call: TRBD1 (6 bases). CDR3 length equals 16 residues. The germline V gene encodes CDR1 SGHTS and CDR2 YDEGEE. The V end was cut by 4 bases, the J end by 4 bases, with 17 bases between. CDR3 region: CASSVGEEGGNEKLFF. In DNA, the CDR3 is TGTGCCAGCAGCGTCGGAGAAGAGGGGGGTAATGAAAAACTGTTTTTT.

The CDR3 loop is CAISGGTGPGNTIYF. The CDR3 DNA sequence: TGTGCCATCAGTGGGGGTACAGGGCCGGGAAACACCATATATTTT. The chain recombines TRBV10-3 with TRBJ1-3; D might be TRBD1 (6 bases). Germline CDR1 ENHRY, CDR2 SYGVKD. The CDR3 consists of 15 residues. Deletions cut 4 bases from V and 4 bases from J, with 14 bases between.

The chain carries TRBV7-2 and TRBJ2-5; D gene ambiguous. This CDR3 contains 12 residues. Between the trimmed V and J ends, which lost 3 bases and 9 bases, there was a span of 11 bases. In germline, CDR1 is SGHTA, CDR2 FQGNSA. This CDR3 is CASSLGPEPQYF. The DNA for the CDR3 is TGTGCCAGCAGCTTGGGTCCTGAGCCCCAGTACTTC.

This clonotype has ten or more counts. V is TRBV2 and J is TRBJ1-2; TRBD1 matches at 9 bases. V trimming: 6 bases; J trimming: 1 base; junction bases outside the gene matches: 6. The germline gives CDR1 SNHLY, CDR2 FYNNEI. The CDR3 length is 15 residues. This CDR3 reads CASRDRDRDNYGYTF. In nucleotides, the CDR3 is TGTGCCAGCAGGGACCGGGACAGGGATAACTATGGCTACACCTTC.

This clonotype was seen ten or more times. The chain couples TRBV20-1 to TRBJ1-2, with 9 bases matching TRBD1. Germline V gives CDR1 DFQATT, CDR2 SNEGSKA (reference sequence). With 4 bases clipped from V and 8 bases from J, the junction kept 8 bases outside the gene matches. The CDR3 spans 13 residues. The CDR3 protein is CSAITDRGNGYTF. CDR3 nucleotide sequence: TGCAGTGCTATAACGGACAGGGGCAACGGCTACACCTTC.

J is TRBJ1-1 and V is TRBV20-1; no definite D call. The CDR3 covers 12 residues. With 2 bases removed from V and 1 base from J, the gap between germline ends came to 5 bases. The germline gives CDR1 DFQATT, CDR2 SNEGSKA (reference sequence). CDR3 bases: TGCAGTGCTAGATTACGGAACACTGAAGCTTTCTTT. It translates to CSARLRNTEAFF.

In this sample, this clonotype turned up many times. The chain employs TRBV2 and TRBJ1-6, with no clear D. V was shortened by 7 bases and J by 7 bases, with 14 bases between the two germline ends. CDR1 and CDR2 (germline): SNHLY, FYNNEI. This CDR3 comprises 14 residues. The CDR3 DNA reads as TGTGCCAGCACCCTGGAGAGCTTGAATTCACCCCTCCACTTT. Amino acids: CASTLESLNSPLHF.

The rearrangement joins TRBV9 to TRBJ2-6; D remains unclear. Trimming removed 7 bases from V and 0 bases from J, with 11 bases in between. The CDR3 is 15 amino acids. Germline CDR1 and CDR2: SGDLS and YYNGEE. CDR3 nucleotide sequence: TGTGCCAGCGGGCGAGGCGACTCTGGGGCCAACGTCCTGACTTTC. This gives the protein CASGRGDSGANVLTF.

The CDR3 region is CASSLESWGDQYF. As DNA, the CDR3 is TGTGCCAGCAGCTTAGAGAGTTGGGGGGACCAGTACTTC. The chain links TRBV7-8 to TRBJ2-7; D might be TRBD2 (6 bases). The V and J ends lost 1 base and 10 bases respectively, with 14 bases between them. CDR1 is SGHVS and CDR2 is FQNEAQ in the germline V gene. The CDR3 sequence is 13 residues long.

At least ten counts were recorded for this clonotype. The rearrangement links TRBV9 to TRBJ1-6; TRBD1 might be the D (5 bases). Trimming took off 3 bases at V and 7 bases at J, with 11 bases between the two ends. The CDR3 totals 14 residues. Germline V CDR1 and CDR2: SGDLS, YYNGEE. The CDR3 loop reads CASSGEAGNSPLHF. In DNA form, the CDR3 reads TGTGCCAGCAGCGGGGAGGCAGGGAATTCACCCCTCCACTTT.

The sample holds many counts of this clonotype. This rearrangement joins TRBV3-1 to TRBJ1-5; 7 bases are shared with TRBD1. The CDR3 is made up of 13 amino acids. Germline assignment: CDR1 LGHDT and CDR2 YNNKEL (reference sequence). V trimming: 6 bases; J trimming: 4 bases; junction bases outside the gene matches: 3. The CDR3 nucleotides read TGTGCCAGCAGTCAGGACAGGAATCAGCCCCAGCATTTT. Its protein is CASSQDRNQPQHF.

This clonotype was observed at least ten times. V and J are TRBV5-1 and TRBJ2-3; D not resolved. This CDR3 comprises 14 residues. CDR1 SGHRS and CDR2 YFSETQ come from the germline V gene. Trimming left V 0 bases short and J 4 bases short, with 9 bases between. The CDR3 is CASSLAVSADTQYF. The CDR3 DNA reads as TGCGCCAGCAGCTTGGCCGTATCGGCAGATACGCAGTATTTT.

This clonotype was picked up a small number of times. The rearrangement uses TRBV5-6 and TRBJ2-7; the D call may be TRBD1 or TRBD2 (5 bases each). This CDR3 contains 14 residues. Trimming left V 0 bases short and J 3 bases short, with 10 bases between. The germline V gene has CDR1 SGHDT and CDR2 YYEEEE. CDR3 sequence (DNA): TGTGCCAGCAGCTTGGAGGGACGGAACTACGAGCAGTACTTC. This translates into CASSLEGRNYEQYF.

This chain joins TRBV15 and TRBJ2-5; D is ambiguous. Matching the DNA end better, TRBJ2-7 makes the J call doubtful. This CDR3 has 13 residues. Germline lookup yields CDR1 LNHNV and CDR2 YYDKDF (reference sequence). The CDR3 nucleotides are TGTGCCACCAGCAGAGAGTTGGAGTACGAGCAGTACTTC. Amino acids: CATSRELEYEQYF.

This clonotype came up many times. The genes are TRBV7-8 and TRBJ1-5, with a tentative D call TRBD1 (6 bases). The germline V and J ends were trimmed by 3 bases and 3 bases, with 15 bases remaining between them. The CDR3 length is 16 residues. CDR1 is SGHVS, CDR2 FQNEAQ, per germline. CDR3 bases: TGTGCCAGCAGCTTGGCCGAGACAGGATTCAATCAGCCCCAGCATTTT. Amino acid sequence: CASSLAETGFNQPQHF.

The chain links TRBV2 to TRBJ1-2; 9 positions agree with TRBD1. J gave up 0 bases and V 5 bases, and 16 bases lay outside the gene matches. Germline loops: CDR1 SNHLY, CDR2 FYNNEI. This CDR3 is built from 19 residues. The CDR3 DNA follows: TGTGCCAGCAGTTCCGACGACAGGGGGAACACTGAAGCTAACTATGGCTACACCTTC. Translation gives CASSSDDRGNTEANYGYTF.

Details on this clonotype: One end of the junction varies from germline; a read error may be responsible. The rearrangement links TRBV19 to TRBJ1-3; TRBD1 agrees at 8 bases. This CDR3 region has 11 residues. Germline V gives CDR1 LNHDA, CDR2 SQIVND (reference sequence). The CDR3: CASSAWDRNEF. The CDR3 bases are TGTGCCAGTAGTGCCTGGGACAGGAATGAATTT.

The CDR3 spells CSARDDGTTNQPQHF. The CDR3 bases are TGCAGTGCTAGGGACGACGGGACAACTAATCAGCCCCAGCATTTT. The rearrangement uses TRBV20-1 and TRBJ1-5, with D maybe TRBD1 (6 bases). The CDR3 is 15 amino acids. CDR1 is DFQATT and CDR2 is SNEGSKA in the germline V gene (reference sequence). V lost 3 bases, J lost 4 bases, and 16 bases lay in between.